In its sample, the clone carrying this TCR beta chain was seen many times. This specimen belongs to a study of patients and donors after allogeneic stem cell transplantation. V was pared by 10 bases and J by 6 bases, with 12 bases between. The CDR3 is 12 amino acids. Germline V CDR1 and CDR2: MNHNY, SVGAGI (reference sequence). TCRdb re-derived calls from the RT-PCR reads in MiXCR, one entry per CDR3 protein. The sample carries about 230,000 distinct CDR3 sequences, 11% to 15% recorded once. This clonotype was obtained from a human donor who was either an allogeneic HSCT recipient or a stem cell or donor lymphocyte infusion donor (not recorded which). It is not recorded whose cells these are; they may come from a transplant donor. This chain uses TRBV6-6 with TRBJ2-2; no firm D call. The source material was blood, either unsorted or a sorted T cell fraction (not recorded which). Written as DNA, the CDR3 is TGTGCCATCCGCATGGATGCCGGGGAGCTGTTTTTT. Translation: CAIRMDAGELFF.